This T cell receptor (beta chain) was recovered during a study of T cells in Graves' hyperthyroidism and ophthalmopathy. General study results and limits: Most thyroid-expanded clonotypes above 0.001 were also found in blood.

TCR beta CDR3 sequences were amplified from RNA transcripts. A first-round RT-PCR of the TCR CDR3 used the HTBI primer set. TCRdb reanalysed the multiplex PCR reads using MiXCR and keeps one entry per CDR3 protein. The table includes hundreds of thousands of distinct CDR3 sequences, around a sixth detected once. The V end lost 0 bases, the J end lost 10 bases, and 12 bases lay between the germline ends. This CDR3 has 14 residues. The germline CDR1 and CDR2 sequences are LGHDT and YNNKEL (reference sequence). In its sample, this clonotype was seen many times. Antigen: not known. The sample consisted of blood. This TCR was sampled from a woman aged 18-29 years with Graves' hyperthyroidism. This chain uses TRBV3-1 with TRBJ1-4; D unresolved. The CDR3, as DNA: TGTGCCAGCAGCCAAGAACGTCGCCATGGAAAACTGTTTTTT. The encoded protein is CASSQERRHGKLFF.